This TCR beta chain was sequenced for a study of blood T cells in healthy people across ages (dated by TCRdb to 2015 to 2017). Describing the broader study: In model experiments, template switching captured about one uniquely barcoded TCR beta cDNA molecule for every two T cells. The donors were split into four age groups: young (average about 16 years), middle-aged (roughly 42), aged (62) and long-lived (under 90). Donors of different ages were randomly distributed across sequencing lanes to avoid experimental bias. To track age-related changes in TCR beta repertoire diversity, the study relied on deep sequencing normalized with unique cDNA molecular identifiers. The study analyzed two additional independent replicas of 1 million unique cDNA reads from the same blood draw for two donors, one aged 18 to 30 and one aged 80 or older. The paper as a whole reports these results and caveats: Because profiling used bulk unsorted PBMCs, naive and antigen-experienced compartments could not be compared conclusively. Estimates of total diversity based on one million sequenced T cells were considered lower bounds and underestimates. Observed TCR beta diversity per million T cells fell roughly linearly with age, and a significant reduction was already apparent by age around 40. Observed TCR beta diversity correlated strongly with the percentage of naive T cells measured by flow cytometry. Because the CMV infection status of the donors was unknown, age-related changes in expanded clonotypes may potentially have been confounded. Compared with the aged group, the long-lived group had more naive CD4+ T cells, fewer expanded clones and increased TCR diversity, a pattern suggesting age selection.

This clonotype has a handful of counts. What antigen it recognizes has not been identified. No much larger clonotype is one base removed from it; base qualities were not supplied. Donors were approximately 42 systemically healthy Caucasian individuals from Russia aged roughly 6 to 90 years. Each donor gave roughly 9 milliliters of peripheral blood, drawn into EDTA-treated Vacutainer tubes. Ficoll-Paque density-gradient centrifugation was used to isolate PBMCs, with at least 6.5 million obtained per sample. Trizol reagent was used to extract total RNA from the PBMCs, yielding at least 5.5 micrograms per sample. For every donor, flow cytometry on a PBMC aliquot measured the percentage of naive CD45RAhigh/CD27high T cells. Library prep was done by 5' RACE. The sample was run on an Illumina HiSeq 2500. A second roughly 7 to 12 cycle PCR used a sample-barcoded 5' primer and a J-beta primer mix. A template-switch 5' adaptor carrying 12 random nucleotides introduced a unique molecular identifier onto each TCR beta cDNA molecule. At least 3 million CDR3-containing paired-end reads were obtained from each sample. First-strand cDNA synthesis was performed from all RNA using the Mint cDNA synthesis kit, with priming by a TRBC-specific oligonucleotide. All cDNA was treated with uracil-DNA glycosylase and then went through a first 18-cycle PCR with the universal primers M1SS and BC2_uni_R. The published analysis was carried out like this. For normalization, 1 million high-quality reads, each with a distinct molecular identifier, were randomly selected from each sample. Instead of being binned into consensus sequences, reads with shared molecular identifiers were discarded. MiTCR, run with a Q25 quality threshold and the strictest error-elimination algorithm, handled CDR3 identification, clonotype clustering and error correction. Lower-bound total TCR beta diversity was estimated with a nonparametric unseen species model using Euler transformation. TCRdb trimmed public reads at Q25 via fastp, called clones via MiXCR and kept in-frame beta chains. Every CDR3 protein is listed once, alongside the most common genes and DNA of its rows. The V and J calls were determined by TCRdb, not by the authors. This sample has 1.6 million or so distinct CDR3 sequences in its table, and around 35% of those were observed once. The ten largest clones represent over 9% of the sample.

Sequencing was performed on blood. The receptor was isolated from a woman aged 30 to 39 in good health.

The bases are TGCGCCAGCAGCCAGGATCTGGCACCTTCCTACGAGCAGTACTTC. Its protein reads: CASSQDLAPSYEQYF. The sequence links TRBV4-1 to TRBJ2-7, with the D gene call left open. From the germline V gene, CDR1 is MGHRA and CDR2 is YSYEKL. Trimming costs V 3 bases and J 1 base, and their ends lie 13 bases apart. The CDR3, from cysteine to phenylalanine, totals 15 residues. Only the CDR3 DNA stays, 45 bases, in frame from base 1.